The source of this T cell receptor (beta chain) is a study of T cell responses to AZD1222 COVID-19 vaccine. Study conclusions and caveats: Clonal diversity may have been underestimated, and the donors were mostly white British, with more females than males. Samples come after the peak T cell response, not at day 14.

The data were produced by immunoSEQ multiplex PCR, yet TCRdb's version contains in-frame clones alone and is incomplete. This sample has over 85,000 clones, with about nine tenths found just once. The CDR3 runs to 20 residues. Germline CDR1 MNHEY, CDR2 SMNVEV (reference sequence). V gave up 5 bases and J gave up 1 base; unmatched junction bases: 15. Second-dose timings of about 4 or about 12 weeks were pooled. For this clone: The antigen remains undetermined.

The chain links TRBV27 to TRBJ2-6, with TRBD1 matching 9 bases. The TCR sequence derives from an adult who received the AZD1222 COVID-19 vaccine. Sequencing used peripheral blood, obtained 28 days after the second AZD1222 dose. CDR3 sequence: CASSQPRDRVLGSGANVLTF. The CDR3 bases are TGTGCCAGCAGTCAACCACGGGACAGGGTTTTAGGTTCTGGGGCCAACGTCCTGACTTTC.